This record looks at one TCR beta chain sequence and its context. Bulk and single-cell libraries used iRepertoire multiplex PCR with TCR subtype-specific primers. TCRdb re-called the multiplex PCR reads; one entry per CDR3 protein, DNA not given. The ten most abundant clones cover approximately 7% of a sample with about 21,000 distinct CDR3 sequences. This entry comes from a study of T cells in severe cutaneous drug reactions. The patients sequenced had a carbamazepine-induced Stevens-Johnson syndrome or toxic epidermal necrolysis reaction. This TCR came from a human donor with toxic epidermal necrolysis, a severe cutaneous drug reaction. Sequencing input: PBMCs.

The chain's CDR3 is CASSQTGPGTGELFF. J is TRBJ2-2 and V is TRBV6-2 or TRBV6-3; TCRdb's D call of TRBD2 is untestable without DNA. This CDR3 spans 15 amino acids. Germline-derived CDR1 and CDR2 are MNHEY and SVGEGT.